The clone carrying this T cell receptor (beta chain) has a count of ten or more. Its antigen remains unknown. J lost 4 bases, V lost 0 bases, and 6 bases had no gene match. Germline loops: CDR1 LNHNV, CDR2 YYDKDF (reference sequence). The CDR3 spans 17 residues. For TCRbeta, the library was prepared with unique molecular identifiers. TCRdb passed the PCR reads through MiXCR, listing each CDR3 protein once. The sample has roughly 350,000 distinct CDR3 sequences, around 15% seen once. The data are from a study of T-cell reconstitution after alpha-beta-depleted transplantation in children. Overall study results and limits: Recipient T cells and thymic progenitors that survived gave rise to the high TCRbeta diversity observed at day 60 in some patients. Roughly two months post-transplant, alpha-beta T cells reportedly originated from several hundred graft clones that had expanded. By one year post-transplant, T-cell counts and diversity largely arose from T cells that were newly produced.

This specimen was PBMCs, mostly from graft donor cells, taken 360 days after TCRalphabeta/CD19-depleted stem cell transplant. The chain joins TRBV15 to TRBJ2-5, with TRBD2 matching 12 bases. The sequence was collected from a male patient aged 2-15 years who had a stem cell transplant for acute lymphoblastic leukemia, so the T cells may come from the graft donor. The CDR3 reads CATSRDRKLAGGETQYF. In DNA, the CDR3 is TGTGCCACCAGCAGAGATAGGAAACTAGCGGGAGGAGAGACCCAGTACTTC. Based on the CDR3 plus reference TRBV15 and TRBJ2-5, the full variable domain is DAMVIQNPRYQVTQFGKPVTLSCSQTLNHNVMYWYQQKSSQAPKLLFHYYDKDFNNEADTPDNFQSRRPNTSFCFLDIRSPGLGDTAMYLCATSRDRKLAGGETQYFGPGTRLLVL.